What follows describes a single T cell receptor (beta chain). Its binding antigen is unknown. There are no base qualities to consult, and no much larger clone falls within one base. The sample originates from a study of shared clonotypes between healthy human individuals (dated by TCRdb to between 2020 and 2021). About the study as a whole: Two women and a few men aged 18 to 49 years were included in the cohort. For each donor, three plates each were used for CD4 naive and CD4 memory, two plates were used for CD8 naive, and one plate was used for CD8 memory. To estimate repertoire size and how much clonotypes are shared between individuals, the study performed deep sequencing of blood TCR repertoires from a few healthy adults. To increase sequencing depth and limit assay-specific biases, different laboratories used diverse techniques to prepare libraries and sequence TCR repertoires. Between about 0.8 and 9.5 billion PBMCs per donor were obtained by leukapheresis.

The donors were healthy, HIV-negative adults with no recently reported acute infections or vaccinations. Every donor was a Caucasian adult residing in Nashville, Tennessee, USA. CD8 memory samples combined magnetically selected CD45RO+ cells with CCR7-negative CD45RA+ effector memory (TemRA) cells. Blood was collected by leukapheresis, and PBMCs were isolated by Ficoll-Histopaque density gradient centrifugation and then cryopreserved in liquid nitrogen vapor phase. Analytical flow cytometry was used to check the purity and quantity of each magnetically sorted T cell population. Each sorted fraction had its genomic DNA isolated and then quantified by UV absorbance on a Nanodrop 2000c. General conclusions and limits of the study: Naive subsets generally had larger estimated clonotype richness than memory subsets did. Sampling was limited to blood, and TCR repertoires in tissue likely differ from TCR repertoires in blood. Across a few donors, about 5% of naive CD4, approximately 3.6% of naive CD8, approximately 2.5% of memory CD4, and 0.4% of memory CD8 clonotypes were shared. Pairwise subsampling led to the expectation that sequencing depth would affect the degree of clonotype sharing among donors. The small number of donors limited the genetic and exposure-history diversity represented. Even with the large sequencing depth, rarefaction of the sorted-subset datasets indicated that sequencing was incomplete. Compared with non-shared clonotypes, the clonotypes found in all four sorted-subset donors had higher generation probabilities.

V loses 6 bases of germline sequence and J loses 0 bases, and the interval between the two ends is 9 bases. From its cysteine to its phenylalanine, the CDR3 spans 13 amino acids. Of the read, only the CDR3 DNA is kept; its 39 bases are in frame from base 1. The germline V gene (reference sequence) provides CDR1 SEHNR and CDR2 FQNEAQ. TCR CDR3 regions were amplified from genomic DNA by multiplex PCR using the deep immunoSEQ assay. Extracted genomic DNA from each cell subset was spread evenly across all wells of several immunoSEQ 96-well plates, with each plate serving as a replicate. For sorted subsets, around 200 ng genomic DNA, equal to approximately 30,000 T cell genomes, was loaded into each replicate PCR. Purified libraries were measured with a Qubit 3.0 fluorometer, size-checked on a Bioanalyzer 2100, and measured again with the KAPA Library Quantification kit. Each immunoSEQ 96-well plate was sequenced on its own single-read 150-cycle Illumina NextSeq 550 flow cell. The authors' analysis ran thus. Because the immunoSEQ output held only junctional sequences and lacked quality scores, the filtering could not match the filtering applied to full-length reads. To assign V/J genes and CDR3, sequences were annotated against IMGT germline references using PyIR, a Python wrapper for IgBLAST v1.9. Reads were filtered out if the reads had weak V/J assignments (E-value above 1e-6), no CDR3, stop codons, out-of-frame junctions, or ambiguous translated residues. A V3J clonotype was defined by an identical inferred V gene, J gene, and CDR3 amino acid sequence. The percentage overlap between two repertoires was calculated by dividing the number of shared unique clonotypes by the size of the smaller repertoire. RTK rarefaction, the Chao1 estimator, and Recon v2.1 estimates of unobserved clonotypes were used to assess repertoire richness. Generation probabilities were computed with OLGA for all TCRbeta clonotypes obtained by the gDNA method from four donors. TCRdb took this table from immuneACCESS and kept in-frame rearrangements with V and J called. Such tables lack part of the clones; where checked against another copy, unresolved V genes explain under half of the gap, and the rest is unexplained. That table furnishes V, J and clone size, whereas the DNA furnished D and trimming. A total of roughly 720,000 clones appear in this sample, roughly 91% of them only once. 34% of the sample lies in the top ten.

Recombination connected TRBV7-9 to TRBJ2-7; confidence is insufficient to name the D gene. Specimen: memory CD8+ T cells from PBMCs. Explained via the paper, the cell subset or site label denotes: CD45RO+ cells pooled with CCR7-negative TemRA cells. The TCR comes from a man in his late teens or twenties in good health. Some clones in this sample may be carry-over from other donors' samples. The nucleotides read TGTGCCAGCAGGACGGTGAGCTCCTACGAGCAGTACTTC. Its product reads: CASRTVSSYEQYF.